The T cell receptor beta chain under discussion was sequenced for a study of blood T cell repertoires in COVID-19 (TCRdb year 2020). For the wider study: The collaborator samples originated in the United States, Italy and Spain and spanned the acute and convalescent phases of COVID-19. The dataset comprised deeply sampled blood TCRbeta repertoires from subjects exposed to, actively infected with, or recovered from COVID-19. The samples were drawn from the first 160 participants of the ongoing ImmuneRACE study and from 1,254 subjects provided by 6 global collaborators. The prospective study material was composed of cDNA or gDNA derived from T cells, B-cell-depleted T cells, or PBMCs. Nearly every sample came with metadata listing a de-identified subject ID, COVID-19 status, age in years and sex. Where HLA class I and class II types were available, the types were taken from metadata supplied by the sample provider, not from assay-based typing. The repertoires were released in a freely available public database intended as a resource for research on the immune response to SARS-CoV-2.

Compared with germline, V lacks 5 bases and J lacks 9 bases; bases without a gene match: 8. The CDR3 numbers 15 residues from cysteine through phenylalanine. Here the CDR3 DNA is all that survives: 45 bases in frame from base 1. According to the germline V gene (reference sequence), CDR1 reads SEHNR and CDR2 reads FQNEAQ. Overall results and qualifications from the work: The quantity of clinical and demographic metadata differed by source and by participant and was supplied without curation.

This clone was counted between two and nine times. What antigen it recognizes has not been identified. Per-base qualities were not stored, and no clone one base away is much larger. TCRbeta CDR3 regions were amplified from genomic DNA using the immunoSEQ Assay, a bias-controlled multiplex PCR. As for the authors' bioinformatics: Within the assay, amplification of reference gene primers was used to estimate how many nucleated cells each sample contained. To quantify the absolute abundance of each unique TCRbeta CDR3 rearrangement, sequence reads were collapsed and filtered. For each sample, productive Simpson clonality was calculated as the square root of Simpson's diversity index over productive rearrangements. TCRdb took this table from immuneACCESS and kept in-frame rearrangements with V and J called. Such tables lack part of the clones; where checked against another copy, unresolved V genes explain under half of the gap, and the rest is unexplained. The D gene and trimming were derived from the DNA, and the V and J assignments and clone size from that table. This sample comprises around 430,000 clones, 85% to 90% of them detected only once. Jointly, the top ten make up around 9.3% of the sample.

Enrolling through a virtual design, the prospective study's participants ranged in age from roughly 18 to 90 years and lived across 24 United States geographic areas. In the prospective study, cohorts were assigned on the basis of participant-reported clinical history obtained from a screening survey and a study questionnaire. Recovered participants in ImmuneRACE Cohort 3 were defined by two consecutive negative NP/OP PCR tests, clearance by a healthcare professional, or resolution of symptoms. In the prospective study, mobile phlebotomists collected whole blood, serum and a nasopharyngeal or oropharyngeal swab from each participant. Additional blood draws and questionnaires over an approximately 2-month period could optionally be provided by prospective study participants. Blood samples from the prospective study were shipped frozen or at room temperature prior to DNA extraction.

Sequences were obtained from PBMCs or T cells enriched from blood (not recorded which). This TCR was sampled from a woman between 45 and 60 years old who had recovered from COVID-19. This chain joins TRBV7-9 to TRBJ1-6; 9 nucleotides in the junction match TRBD1. The CDR3 in this case is CASSPNRDRVSPLHF. The sequenced DNA: TGTGCCAGCAGCCCGAACCGGGACAGGGTTTCACCCCTCCACTTT.